The 7 T cell receptor beta chains below all came from one sample that was sequenced in a study of blood T cell repertoires in COVID-19. The table came from immunoSEQ multiplex PCR; TCRdb's copy has only in-frame clones and leaves some out. The sample holds 250,000 to 300,000 clones, 75% to 90% seen once. The sample comprised peripheral blood. The receptors shown here come from a woman between 70 and 85 years old with acute or convalescent COVID-19.

The chain uses TRBV3-1 (or the pseudogene TRBV3-2) and TRBJ1-5; D is unresolved. This CDR3 comprises 15 residues. Trimming removed 1 base from V and 2 bases from J, with 9 bases in between. Germline assignment: CDR1 LGHDT and CDR2 YNNKEL (reference sequence). DNA for the CDR3: TGTGCCAGCAGCCAAGGGGAGGGCCGCAATCAGCCCCAGCATTTT. It yields the protein CASSQGEGRNQPQHF.

This clone was detected a few times. This rearrangement joins TRBV9 to TRBJ1-1; 7 bases fit TRBD1. V shed 2 bases, J shed 0 bases, and the junction held 4 bases outside the gene matches. The germline V gene has CDR1 SGDLS and CDR2 YYNGEE. This CDR3 has 15 residues. CDR3 amino acids: CASSVTGMMNTEAFF. CDR3 DNA sequence: TGTGCCAGCAGCGTGACAGGGATGATGAACACTGAAGCTTTCTTT.

The J gene is TRBJ2-2, the V gene TRBV7-8; weak D call: TRBD2 (6 bases). Germline CDR1 SGHVS, CDR2 FQNEAQ. The CDR3 runs to 18 residues. V was cut by 4 bases and J by 2 bases, with 20 bases left in between. The CDR3 DNA sequence: TGTGCCAGCAGCTCCCAGACTAAATCGGGACTTAACACCGGGGAGCTGTTTTTT. Translation: CASSSQTKSGLNTGELFF.

The CDR3 DNA follows: TGTGCCAGCAGCGGAGGTTCTGTCAGTTTCAATGAGCAGTTCTTC. Protein product: CASSGGSVSFNEQFF. The chain is built from TRBV5-8 and TRBJ2-1, with D possibly being TRBD2 (5 bases). The CDR3 has 15 residues. The V end was cut by 4 bases, the J end by 6 bases, with 17 bases between. The germline gives CDR1 SGHTS, CDR2 YDEGEE.

This chain joins TRBV19 and TRBJ1-1; D unresolved. The V gene's germline CDR1 is LNHDA and CDR2 SQIVND (reference sequence). The CDR3 is made up of 14 amino acids. V dropped 3 bases and J dropped 2 bases, with 10 bases sitting between them. CDR3 in DNA: TGTGCCAGTAGTATCGAGGGCCGAAACACTGAAGCTTTCTTT. It encodes CASSIEGRNTEAFF.

The chain uses TRBV6-6 and TRBJ1-1; 10 positions match TRBD1. The ends lost 5 bases at V and 3 bases at J; junction bases unmatched: 3. The CDR3 runs 14 residues. The germline gives CDR1 MNHNY, CDR2 SVGAGI (reference sequence). This CDR3 is CASSPGQGHTEAFF. The CDR3 DNA follows: TGTGCCAGCAGTCCGGGACAGGGGCACACTGAAGCTTTCTTT.

This clone was counted only a few times. The sample carries other DNA sequences with the same CDR3. The chain combines TRBV12-3 or TRBV12-4 with TRBJ1-1; D ambiguous. The CDR3 sequence is 12 residues long. V was pared by 3 bases and J by 5 bases, with 7 bases between. CDR3 nucleotide sequence: TGTGCCAGCAGTTTTTCCTCGACTGAAGCTTTCTTT. Amino acids: CASSFSSTEAFF.